A single sample gave rise to the 21 T cell receptor beta chains below, sequenced in a study of beta chain features in type 1 diabetes (dated by TCRdb to the late 2010s). To prepare the library, the immunoSEQ multiplex PCR assay was applied. The entire amount of isolated RNA was reverse transcribed using the High Capacity cDNA Reverse Transcription Kit, so the sequenced TCRB transcripts were expressed ones. TCRdb mirrors the immuneACCESS table, restricted to in-frame sequences. Some clones are absent from its copies; in checked studies, under half trace to an unresolved V gene, and the reason for the others is unknown. The sample table holds roughly 140,000 clones, of which roughly 50% were seen once. Jointly, the top ten make up roughly 0.43% of the sample. Material for sequencing was Tregs from blood. This sample's cell subset or site label indicates: regulatory CD4+ T cells. All receptors derive from a man aged 18-30 years in good health.

This rearrangement joins TRBV7-9 to TRBJ2-1, with D possibly TRBD1 on 5 matching bases. The CDR3 has 14 amino acids. The V gene lost 3 bases and the J gene lost 0 bases, with 6 bases spanning the gap. Germline V gene data show CDR1 as SEHNR and CDR2 as FQNEAQ (reference sequence). CDR3 sequence: CASSLGHSYNEQFF. The CDR3 bases are TGTGCCAGCAGCTTGGGGCACTCCTACAATGAGCAGTTCTTC.

This chain links TRBV19 with TRBJ2-5; 9 nucleotides align to TRBD1. Trimming at V came to 6 bases and at J to 7 bases, leaving 0 bases not matched to a gene. Germline V gives CDR1 LNHDA, CDR2 SQIVND (reference sequence). The CDR3 length is 11 residues. CDR3 bases: TGTGCCAGTAGGGACAGGGGGACCCAGTACTTC. Amino acid sequence: CASRDRGTQYF. The full variable domain, rest sourced from reference TRBV19 and TRBJ2-5, is DGGITQSPKYLFRKEGQNVTLSCEQNLNHDAMYWYRQDPGQGLRLIYYSQIVNDFQKGDIAEGYSVSREKKESFPLTVTSAQKNPTAFYLCASRDRGTQYFGPGTRLLVL.

The V and J genes are TRBV16 and TRBJ2-3; TRBD2 aligns across 9 bases. J was trimmed by 0 bases and V by 7 bases; bases with no gene match: 2. The CDR3 loop spans 14 amino acids. Germline assignment: CDR1 KGHSY and CDR2 FQNENV. The CDR3 here is CASTLAGSTDTQYF. The CDR3 nucleotides read TGTGCCAGCACCCTAGCGGGGAGCACAGATACGCAGTATTTT.

The chain joins TRBV2 to TRBJ1-2; D not certain. CDR3 length equals 13 residues. Germline CDR1 and CDR2: SNHLY and FYNNEI. V lost 3 bases to trimming and J lost 6 bases, with 11 bases between them. This CDR3 is CASSDTREDGYTF. The CDR3, as DNA: TGTGCCAGCAGTGACACCCGTGAGGATGGCTACACCTTC.

The rearrangement joins TRBV19 to TRBJ2-2; D perhaps matches TRBD1 (5 bases). The CDR3 is 14 residues long. From germline, CDR1 is LNHDA and CDR2 SQIVND (reference sequence). Trimming took off 8 bases at V and 1 base at J, with 11 bases between the two ends. CDR3 amino acids: CASRHGQNTGELFF. For the CDR3, the DNA is TGTGCCAGTCGTCATGGACAGAACACCGGGGAGCTGTTTTTT.

This sequence joins TRBV7-2 and TRBJ2-5; maybe TRBD2 (6 bases). Gene TRBJ2-7 matches the end of the DNA better, so the J call may be wrong. This CDR3 region has 15 residues. Germline V gene lookup returns CDR1 SGHTA and CDR2 FQGNSA. The CDR3 DNA reads as TGTGCCAGCAGCTCGCTAGCGAGGAGCTCCTACGAGCAGTACTTC. It translates to CASSSLARSSYEQYF.

This clone was recorded a few times. This chain links TRBV27 with TRBJ2-5; 8 nucleotides align to TRBD1. Germline-derived CDR1 and CDR2 are MNHEY and SMNVEV (reference sequence). CDR3 length equals 16 residues. Trimming cost V 5 bases and J 4 bases; bases outside gene matches: 12. Written as DNA, the CDR3 is TGTGCCAGCAGTGAAAAGACAGGGGTTAATCTAGAGACCCAGTACTTC. This codes for CASSEKTGVNLETQYF.

This clone has a single count. The CDR3 sequence: CASDRLGYGYTF. DNA of the CDR3: TGTGCTAGCGACAGGCTGGGCTATGGCTACACCTTC. This chain uses TRBV18 with TRBJ1-2; weak D call: TRBD1 (6 bases). The germline V gene encodes CDR1 KGHSH and CDR2 LQKENI. This CDR3 region has 12 residues.

CDR3 coding DNA: TGTGCCAGCAGCTTAGGACTGCAGGGGGGTGGCACAGATACGCAGTATTTT. Protein: CASSLGLQGGGTDTQYF. This chain links TRBV7-9 with TRBJ2-3, with D possibly being TRBD1 (7 bases). Germline CDR1 SEHNR, CDR2 FQNEAQ (reference sequence). Trimming took off 1 base at V and 1 base at J, with 15 bases between the two ends. This CDR3 contains 17 residues.

The V call is TRBV12-2, the J call TRBJ2-7; the table's D call, TRBD2, has no DNA check behind it. TRBV12-2 is deemed a pseudogene. The CDR3 loop spans 11 amino acids. CDR3 in amino acids: CASRWPVEGYF. CDR3 DNA sequence: TGTGCAAGTCGTTGGCCCGTTGAGGGGTACTTC.

The chain couples TRBV6-1 to TRBJ1-5; possibly TRBD1 for D (6 bases). Trimming stripped 7 bases from V and 0 bases from J, with 10 bases between. The CDR3 length is 14 residues. Germline V CDR1 and CDR2: MNHNS, SASEGT. The CDR3 DNA follows: TGTGCCAGCAAGCGGACAGATAGCAATCAGCCCCAGCATTTT. It codes for CASKRTDSNQPQHF.

The table lists this clone with a few counts. The chain recombines TRBV28 with TRBJ1-3; 8 nucleotides agree with TRBD1. V lost 5 bases and J lost 3; bases outside the gene matches: 6. The CDR3 contains 15 residues. From germline, CDR1 is MDHEN and CDR2 SYDVKM. The CDR3 sequence: CASSGLQGVGNTIYF. CDR3 bases: TGTGCCAGCAGTGGGCTACAGGGGGTTGGAAACACCATATATTTT.

This clone has more than one count but fewer than ten. The chain links TRBV29-1 to TRBJ2-1, with D perhaps TRBD2 (6 bases). This CDR3 spans 12 amino acids. V lost 6 bases and J lost 7, with 13 bases in between. The germline V gene has CDR1 SQVTM and CDR2 ANQGSEA. CDR3 in amino acids: CSVLLGGNEQFF. CDR3 nucleotide sequence: TGCAGCGTGCTCCTGGGGGGAAATGAGCAGTTCTTC.

The rearrangement links TRBV7-2 to TRBJ2-5, with 9 positions matching TRBD1. This CDR3 spans 15 amino acids. The V and J ends lost 7 bases and 1 base, in that order; junction bases with no gene match: 7. Germline assignment: CDR1 SGHTA and CDR2 FQGNSA. In DNA form, the CDR3 reads TGTGCCAGCACCCAACAGGGGGCGAGCCAAGAGACCCAGTACTTC. Translation gives CASTQQGASQETQYF.

This chain uses TRBV4-3 with TRBJ2-5; 13 bases match TRBD2. This CDR3 comprises 16 residues. The germline CDR1 and CDR2 sequences are LGHNA and YSLEER. V lost 3 bases to trimming and J lost 4 bases; unmatched junction nucleotides: 5. This chain's CDR3 is CASSQALAGGRETQYF. Here the CDR3 DNA reads TGCGCCAGCAGCCAGGCACTAGCGGGAGGGAGAGAGACCCAGTACTTC.

This chain joins TRBV2 and TRBJ1-5, with 10 bases aligning to TRBD1. This CDR3 is built from 15 residues. V was clipped by 6 bases and J by 2 bases; unmatched bases: 4. Germline assignment: CDR1 SNHLY and CDR2 FYNNEI. As DNA, the CDR3 is TGTGCCAGCAGCCCCGGGACAGGGGGCAATCAGCCCCAGCATTTT. Its protein is CASSPGTGGNQPQHF. Supplemented by reference TRBV2 and TRBJ1-5, the full variable domain reads EPEVTQTPSHQVTQMGQEVILRCVPISNHLYFYWYRQILGQKVEFLVSFYNNEISEKSEIFDDQFSVERPDGSNFTLKIRSTKLEDSAMYFCASSPGTGGNQPQHFGDGTRLSIL.

The chain is built from TRBV5-1 and TRBJ2-7, with 8 bases matching TRBD1. This CDR3 has 16 residues. The junction had 11 bases not matched to a gene; V was cut back by 5 bases and J by 1 base. The germline CDR1 and CDR2 sequences are SGHRS and YFSETQ. The CDR3: CASRGVAGGLSYEQYF. For the CDR3, the DNA is TGCGCCAGCAGGGGGGTAGCAGGGGGCTTATCCTACGAGCAGTACTTC.

This sequence joins TRBV7-2 and TRBJ2-6; possible D gene TRBD2, 5 bases. Germline V CDR1 and CDR2: SGHTA, FQGNSA. V lost 4 bases, J lost 0 bases, and 10 bases lay in between. This CDR3 spans 16 amino acids. The CDR3 loop is CASSSGSNSGANVLTF. The CDR3 DNA is TGTGCCAGCAGCTCGGGGTCCAACTCTGGGGCCAACGTCCTGACTTTC.

This chain uses TRBV5-1 with TRBJ2-1; perhaps TRBD1 as D (6 bases). V was trimmed by 4 bases and J by 0 bases, leaving 17 bases between them. The CDR3 runs to 17 residues. CDR1 and CDR2 (germline): SGHRS, YFSETQ. The CDR3 spells CASSLNGQSGSYNEQFF. The CDR3 DNA reads TGCGCCAGCAGCCTTAACGGACAGTCCGGCTCCTACAATGAGCAGTTCTTC.

The genes are TRBV7-6 and TRBJ2-6, with D uncertain. The CDR3 length is 15 residues. V lost 5 bases, J lost 2 bases, and 10 bases lay in between. Germline CDR1 is SGHVS and CDR2 is FNYEAQ. CDR3 loop: CASSMWAAGANVLTF. The CDR3 DNA follows: TGTGCCAGCAGCATGTGGGCAGCTGGGGCCAACGTCCTGACTTTC.

This chain connects TRBV28 to TRBJ2-3; 7 bases match TRBD1. The ends lost 6 bases at V and 11 bases at J; junction bases unmatched: 8. The germline V gene encodes CDR1 MDHEN and CDR2 SYDVKM. The CDR3 totals 12 residues. This CDR3 reads CASSLPGQRQYF. The CDR3 nucleotides are TGTGCCAGCAGCCTACCGGGACAGAGGCAGTATTTT.